This T cell receptor (beta chain) was captured by sequencing in a study of T-cell reconstitution after alpha-beta-depleted transplantation in children. Whole-study findings and limits: Expanded graft clones numbering several hundred reportedly gave rise to alpha-beta T cells about two months after transplant.

Details on this clonotype: Its antigen remains unknown.

Losses at the gene ends were 0 bases for V and 3 bases for J; bases not matched to a gene: 17. Germline lookup yields CDR1 DFQATT and CDR2 SNEGSKA (reference sequence). The CDR3 is 19 residues long. Unique molecular identifiers were used to barcode this TCRbeta library. From the PCR reads, TCRdb called clonotypes with MiXCR, one entry per CDR3 protein. The table lists 600,000 or so distinct CDR3 sequences, under 25% of them singletons, with around an eighth in the top ten. Sequencing used PBMCs, mostly from graft donor cells, obtained 360 days after TCRalphabeta/CD19-depleted stem cell transplant. This chain links TRBV20-1 with TRBJ2-1; 7 bases fit TRBD1. This receptor was identified in a boy in the first two years of life who had a stem cell transplant for acute myeloid leukemia, so the T cells may come from the graft donor. The CDR3 is CSARDLVPPRGTVYNEQFF. CDR3 in DNA: TGCAGTGCTAGAGATCTAGTCCCCCCTCGAGGGACAGTCTACAATGAGCAGTTCTTC.